The rows below give T cell receptor beta chains drawn from one sample of a study of T cell changes during pregnancy in multiple sclerosis. Assay used: immunoSEQ multiplex PCR; TCRdb lists only in-frame clones, some missing. The table has some 74,000 clones, more than 90% seen once. The sequenced sample was peripheral blood, obtained after pregnancy. These receptors were collected from a female donor in good health, enrolled as a control in a pregnancy study. The CDR3 runs from the conserved cysteine through the conserved F or W. The D gene is left open where the match is weak. Clone size is shown for a subset of rows, as once, few, many or a class of expanded clone.

v_call	d_call	clone_size	cdr3_length	j_call	cdr3_aa	cdr3_nt
TRBV5-1	NA	NA	15	TRBJ2-2	CASSLGGVNTGELFF	TGCGCCAGCAGCTTGGGCGGGGTCAACACCGGGGAGCTGTTTTTT
TRBV19	NA	NA	14	TRBJ1-1	CASSIMREATEAFF	TGTGCCAGTAGTATAATGCGGGAGGCCACTGAAGCTTTCTTT
TRBV7-8	NA	NA	16	TRBJ2-2	CASSTYRDKNTGELFF	TGTGCCAGCAGCACCTACCGGGACAAGAACACCGGGGAGCTGTTTTTT
TRBV27	NA	NA	16	TRBJ1-2	CASSSARGRVYYGYTF	TGTGCCAGCAGCTCTGCCCGGGGTCGGGTCTACTATGGCTACACCTTC
TRBV7-2	TRBD2	NA	15	TRBJ2-7	CASSTDAGGAYEQYF	TGTGCCAGCAGCACGGATGCCGGGGGGGCCTACGAGCAGTACTTC
TRBV28	NA	NA	16	TRBJ1-1	CASSSYRTYANTEAFF	TGTGCCAGCAGTTCATATCGGACATATGCGAACACTGAAGCTTTCTTT
TRBV7-9	NA	once	18	TRBJ1-3	CASSANRASDFSGNTIYF	TGTGCCAGCAGCGCAAACAGGGCCTCAGATTTCTCTGGAAACACCATATATTTT
TRBV27	TRBD2	NA	14	TRBJ2-2	CASSGTRLTGELFF	TGTGCCAGCTCCGGGACTAGACTGACCGGGGAGCTGTTTTTT
TRBV30	NA	once	13	TRBJ1-1	CAWVGSGVTEAFF	TGTGCCTGGGTGGGATCAGGGGTTACTGAAGCTTTCTTT
TRBV5-6	NA	NA	14	TRBJ2-7	CASSPVQGSYEQYF	TGTGCCAGCAGCCCCGTCCAGGGCTCCTACGAGCAGTACTTC
TRBV28	TRBD2	NA	14	TRBJ2-2	CASRTSVNTGELFF	TGTGCCAGCCGGACTAGCGTGAACACCGGGGAGCTGTTTTTT
TRBV25-1	NA	NA	13	TRBJ1-2	CASSVQGFYGYTF	TGTGCCAGCAGTGTGCAGGGTTTCTATGGCTACACCTTC
TRBV7-9	NA	NA	18	TRBJ1-4	CASSLRYPGRGIYEKLFF	TGTGCCAGCAGCCTACGGTACCCAGGGAGGGGGATTTATGAAAAACTGTTTTTT
TRBV27	TRBD2	NA	15	TRBJ2-3	CASSLQAGSTDTQYF	TGTGCCAGCAGTTTACAAGCGGGGAGCACAGATACGCAGTATTTT
TRBV28	NA	NA	18	TRBJ2-2	CASSLSRGSHRSTGELFF	TGTGCCAGCAGTTTATCTAGGGGCTCCCATCGGTCCACCGGGGAGCTGTTTTTT
TRBV5-1	TRBD2	NA	17	TRBJ2-5	CASSLGLLAGSQETQYF	TGCGCCAGCAGCTTGGGATTGCTAGCGGGGAGCCAAGAGACCCAGTACTTC
TRBV29-1	NA	NA	14	TRBJ1-4	CSVITGPTNEKLFF	TGCAGCGTGATTACAGGGCCAACTAATGAAAAACTGTTTTTT
TRBV6-1	NA	NA	14	TRBJ2-1	CASSERLVLYEQFF	TGTGCCAGCAGTGAAAGGCTAGTCCTGTATGAGCAGTTCTTC
TRBV7-7	NA	NA	15	TRBJ1-4	CASSATSGANEKLFF	TGTGCCAGCAGCGCGACGTCGGGAGCTAATGAAAAACTGTTTTTT
TRBV10-3	NA	NA	15	TRBJ2-7	CAISASAPSSYEQYF	TGTGCCATCAGTGCCTCAGCGCCAAGCTCCTACGAGCAGTACTTC
TRBV5-6	TRBD1	NA	14	TRBJ2-7	CASSRRDRGYEQYF	TGTGCCAGCAGCCGCCGGGACAGGGGGTACGAGCAGTACTTC
TRBV30	TRBD2	NA	13	TRBJ2-7	CAWSVGGLYEQYF	TGTGCCTGGAGTGTGGGAGGGCTTTACGAGCAGTACTTC
TRBV6-1	TRBD1	NA	14	TRBJ1-1	CASSVEGTGTEAFF	TGTGCCAGCAGTGTCGAGGGGACAGGCACTGAAGCTTTCTTT
TRBV28	NA	NA	12	TRBJ1-5	CASSPGFGPQHF	TGTGCCAGCAGCCCAGGGTTCGGGCCCCAGCATTTT
TRBV27	TRBD1	NA	18	TRBJ2-1	CASSLRQGAPASYNEQFF	TGTGCCAGCAGTTTGAGGCAGGGGGCCCCCGCATCCTACAATGAGCAGTTCTTC
TRBV6-5	NA	NA	12	TRBJ1-2	CASTTGYGGYTF	TGTGCCAGCACAACAGGGTATGGAGGCTACACCTTC
TRBV7-2	NA	NA	16	TRBJ1-6	CASSLEGRRVNSPLHF	TGTGCCAGCAGCTTAGAGGGGAGGAGGGTGAATTCACCCCTCCACTTT
TRBV5-1	TRBD2	NA	15	TRBJ2-1	CASSLVLAGGGEQFF	TGCGCCAGCAGCTTGGTACTGGCGGGAGGTGGAGAGCAGTTCTTC
TRBV19	TRBD1	NA	21	TRBJ2-7	CASSRGWGYSTGALINYEQYF	TGTGCCAGTAGTCGGGGGTGGGGATATTCGACAGGGGCGCTAATCAACTACGAGCAGTACTTC
TRBV7-8	NA	once	12	TRBJ2-7	CASSQNREGQYF	TGTGCCAGCAGCCAAAACCGTGAGGGGCAGTACTTC
TRBV4-2	NA	NA	12	TRBJ2-2	CASSQAIGELFF	TGTGCCAGCAGCCAGGCAATCGGGGAGCTGTTTTTT
TRBV27	NA	NA	17	TRBJ2-6	CASSLEGPFSGANVLTF	TGTGCCAGCAGTTTGGAGGGGCCATTCTCTGGGGCCAACGTCCTGACTTTC
TRBV6-1	TRBD1	NA	15	TRBJ1-5	CASSVSGTGAQPQHF	TGTGCCAGCAGTGTCTCCGGGACAGGGGCTCAGCCCCAGCATTTT
TRBV4-1	TRBD1	NA	15	TRBJ1-5	CASSQETGGPQPQHF	TGCGCCAGCAGCCAAGAGACAGGGGGCCCTCAGCCCCAGCATTTT
TRBV4-1	TRBD1	NA	17	TRBJ2-4	CASSQTRDSSAKNIQYF	TGCGCCAGCAGCCAGACCAGGGACAGCTCGGCCAAAAACATTCAGTACTTC
TRBV19	NA	NA	13	TRBJ1-2	CASNPTGSYGYTF	TGTGCCAGTAACCCGACAGGTAGCTATGGCTACACCTTC
TRBV6-1	NA	NA	13	TRBJ2-7	CASSEDSFYEQYF	TGTGCCAGCAGTGAGGACAGTTTCTACGAGCAGTACTTC
TRBV28	TRBD2	NA	18	TRBJ2-1	CASSPSGSRATMFNEQFF	TGTGCCAGCAGTCCGAGCGGGAGCCGGGCTACAATGTTCAATGAGCAGTTCTTC
TRBV19	NA	NA	15	TRBJ1-1	CASSPQWEGLSEAFF	TGTGCCAGTAGCCCACAATGGGAGGGGCTCAGTGAAGCTTTCTTT
TRBV5-4	TRBD1	NA	15	TRBJ2-5	CASSPGQGGRETQYF	TGTGCCAGCAGCCCGGGACAGGGTGGACGCGAGACCCAGTACTTC